This T cell receptor beta chain was observed in a study of blood T cell repertoires in COVID-19. Study context: Acute and convalescent COVID-19 samples came from the United States, Italy and Spain. Sample material is recorded as cDNA or gDNA derived from T cells, B-cell-depleted T cells, or PBMCs.

Study processing details: It was from reference gene primer amplification that nucleated cell counts were estimated. Data came from immunoSEQ multiplex PCR; TCRdb stores just in-frame clones and leaves some out. That table is the source of V, J and clone size, and D and trimming were worked out from the DNA. The data show 200,000 to 300,000 clones, with about 80% seen just once and approximately 1.8% held by the top ten. The germline CDR1 and CDR2 sequences are LNHDA and SQIVND (reference sequence). The CDR3 is 15 residues long. Trimming removed 5 bases at V and 5 bases at J, with 16 bases between. The source is a man under 40 who had recovered from COVID-19. Source material: peripheral blood. The rearrangement joins TRBV19 to TRBJ1-5; TRBD1 might be the D (6 bases). CDR3 DNA: TGTGCCAGTAGTGAAACACAGGGAGCTCATCAGCCCCAGCATTTT. Amino acid sequence: CASSETQGAHQPQHF.